The 14 T cell receptor beta chains in this list originate from one sample, sequenced in a study of blood T cell repertoires in COVID-19. Repertoires were generated with immunoSEQ multiplex PCR, while TCRdb's copy carries only in-frame clones and drops some. The repertoire includes under 8,000 clones, around nine tenths of them detected once, and around half sits in the top ten. The sample was peripheral blood. The receptors were gathered from a human donor in a cohort sampled during active COVID-19.

The rearrangement links TRBV19 to TRBJ1-1; D remains ambiguous. The V end lost 3 bases, the J end lost 7 bases, and 6 bases lay between the germline ends. CDR1 LNHDA and CDR2 SQIVND come from the germline V gene (reference sequence). CDR3 length: 11 amino acids. The CDR3 region is CASSIGSEAFF. The CDR3 DNA follows: TGTGCCAGTAGTATTGGTAGTGAAGCTTTCTTT.

The V call is TRBV7-9, the J call TRBJ2-7, with 9 nucleotides matching TRBD2. Germline V CDR1 and CDR2: SEHNR, FQNEAQ (reference sequence). Trimming took 4 bases from V and 5 from J; bases not matched to a gene: 3. The CDR3 has 13 residues. CDR3 region: CASSYLAGDEQYF. In DNA form, the CDR3 reads TGTGCCAGCAGCTATTTAGCGGGAGACGAGCAGTACTTC.

The rearrangement uses TRBV28 and TRBJ1-4; 8 bases align to TRBD1. CDR3 length: 16 residues. V was pared by 2 bases and J by 3 bases, with 5 bases of the junction left unmatched. CDR1 is MDHEN, CDR2 SYDVKM, per germline. The chain's CDR3 is CASSLSDRGSNEKLFF. CDR3 in DNA: TGTGCCAGCAGTTTAAGTGACAGGGGTTCTAATGAAAAACTGTTTTTT. The full variable domain, its missing parts supplied by reference TRBV28 and TRBJ1-4, is DVKVTQSSRYLVKRTGEKVFLECVQDMDHENMFWYRQDPGLGLRLIYFSYDVKMKEKGDIPEGYSVSREKKERFSLILESASTNQTSMYLCASSLSDRGSNEKLFFGSGTQLSVL.

This sequence joins TRBV6-2 or TRBV6-3 and TRBJ2-1, with 11 bases that match TRBD2. V dropped 6 bases and J dropped 7; count of bases not matched to a gene: 11. The CDR3 covers 16 residues. Per germline, CDR1 MNHEY and CDR2 SVGEGT. The CDR3 region is CASSSLTSGSRNEQFF. CDR3 coding DNA: TGTGCCAGCAGCTCCCTCACTAGCGGGAGTCGGAATGAGCAGTTCTTC.

V is TRBV11-3 and J is TRBJ2-3; the match to TRBD2 covers 10 bases. V lost 5 bases, J lost 3 bases, and 5 bases stayed unmatched. The germline V gene encodes CDR1 SGHNT and CDR2 YENEEA. The CDR3 totals 15 residues. CDR3 nucleotide sequence: TGTGCCAGCAGCCGGACTAGCGGACAGACAGATACGCAGTATTTT. Amino acids: CASSRTSGQTDTQYF.

V gene TRBV6-6 combines with J gene TRBJ2-7; weak D call: TRBD2 (7 bases). V was clipped by 8 bases and J by 2 bases, with 13 bases between them. CDR1 is MNHNY, CDR2 SVGAGI, per germline (reference sequence). This CDR3 spans 13 amino acids. DNA for the CDR3: TGTGCCAGCCGGGGGGCAGGGACCTACGAGCAGTACTTC. As protein: CASRGAGTYEQYF.

CDR3 amino acids: CSASTGTGANVLTF. CDR3 in DNA: TGCAGTGCCAGTACAGGGACTGGGGCCAACGTCCTGACTTTC. This rearrangement joins TRBV20-1 to TRBJ2-6; the D gene is possibly TRBD1 (6 bases). Trimming removed 6 bases from V and 2 bases from J, with 11 bases in between. This CDR3 is built from 14 residues. In germline, CDR1 is DFQATT, CDR2 SNEGSKA (reference sequence).

The chain employs TRBV30 and TRBJ1-2; D is ambiguous. This CDR3 has 13 residues. Trimming removed 2 bases from V and 3 bases from J, with 10 bases in between. CDR1 and CDR2 (germline): GTSNPN, SVGIG (reference sequence). The CDR3 here is CAWSSAGYYGYTF. CDR3 nucleotide sequence: TGTGCCTGGAGTAGCGCGGGGTACTATGGCTACACCTTC.

The V and J genes are TRBV19 and TRBJ1-5, with D possibly TRBD1 on 6 matching bases. The ends were cut back, 5 bases at V and 2 bases at J, with 13 bases in the middle. Per germline, CDR1 LNHDA and CDR2 SQIVND (reference sequence). CDR3 length: 15 residues. In nucleotides, the CDR3 is TGTGCCAGTAGTGGGGGCAGGTACGGCAATCAGCCCCAGCATTTT. Protein product: CASSGGRYGNQPQHF.

This rearrangement joins TRBV10-1 to TRBJ2-7; 9 bases align to TRBD1. The CDR3 consists of 14 residues. V lost 4 bases and J lost 5; bases outside the gene matches: 6. Germline CDR1 reads WNHNN; CDR2 reads SYGVQD (reference sequence). This chain's CDR3 is CASSGGTGIHEQYF. The CDR3 nucleotides are TGCGCCAGCAGTGGGGGGACAGGGATCCACGAGCAGTACTTC.

This sequence joins TRBV21-1 and TRBJ2-1; the table's TRBD1 call for D was not verified on the DNA. TRBV21-1 is deemed a pseudogene. The CDR3 runs to 11 residues. The CDR3 nucleotides are TGTGCCAGCAGCAAACGGTTTCAGGGGTTCTTC. It specifies CASSKRFQGFF.

V usage is TRBV19 and J usage is TRBJ1-1; 9 bases match TRBD1. Unmatched junction bases numbered 11, after V lost 4 bases and J lost 8 bases. The CDR3 length is 15 residues. Looked up from germline, CDR1 is LNHDA and CDR2 is SQIVND (reference sequence). CDR3 nucleotides: TGTGCCAGTAGTAAACTACAGGGGGCGAGGGAGGAAGCTTTCTTT. Translating gives CASSKLQGAREEAFF.

CDR3 protein: CASRERVRGLAGEDTQYF. CDR3 sequence (DNA): TGCGCCAGCAGGGAGAGGGTTAGGGGACTAGCGGGAGAAGATACGCAGTATTTT. This chain joins TRBV10-2 and TRBJ2-3; 14 bases map to TRBD2. CDR3 size: 18 residues. Germline trimming cut 6 bases from V and 5 bases from J; bases unmatched to any gene: 13. The germline CDR1 and CDR2 sequences are WSHSY and SAAADI.

The genes are TRBV19 and TRBJ1-5, with a tentative D call TRBD1 (6 bases). Germline V lookup: CDR1 LNHDA, CDR2 SQIVND (reference sequence). This CDR3 is 14 amino acids long. The V and J ends lost 5 bases and 4 bases respectively, with 12 bases between them. The CDR3 loop is CASSLPTGNQPQHF. Here the CDR3 DNA reads TGTGCCAGTAGTCTTCCGACAGGAAATCAGCCCCAGCATTTT.